This is a list of T cell receptor beta chains from one sample in a study of blood T cells in healthy people across ages. MiXCR was run by TCRdb on the 5' RACE reads, yielding one entry per CDR3 protein. The sample has about 1 million distinct CDR3 sequences, 45% seen once. Source material: blood. These receptors all come from an older woman in good health. CDR3s include the opening cysteine and the closing phenylalanine or tryptophan. A D gene is named only where the DNA matches it firmly. For some rows the clone size is stated as once, few or many, or as a class when expanded; others skip it.

TGTGCCAGCAGCCTCGAAGATCTAGCGGGAGGCGAGCAGTACTTC CASSLEDLAGGEQYF few TRBD2 TRBJ2-7 TRBV9
TGTGCCAGCAGTCTACTCGGGGGAAGGACTGAAGCTTTCTTT CASSLLGGRTEAFF - - TRBJ1-1 TRBV27
TGCAGTGCTAGAGATGGTCCCGAAAAACTGTTTTTT CSARDGPEKLFF few - TRBJ1-4 TRBV20-1
TGCAGCGTTGAAGGCTACGGGGAGAACTATGGCTACACCTTC CSVEGYGENYGYTF few - TRBJ1-2 TRBV29-1
TGTGCCTGGAGTCTAGGACTCTACGAGCAGTACTTC CAWSLGLYEQYF - - TRBJ2-7 TRBV30
TGTGCCAGCAGTGAAGGCTTGGCGGGAGAACTCTACGAGCAGTACTTC CASSEGLAGELYEQYF - TRBD2 TRBJ2-7 TRBV6-1
TGCAGTGCTACTGGACTAGCTAATACCATACAAGAGACCCAGTACTTC CSATGLANTIQETQYF few TRBD2 TRBJ2-5 TRBV20-1
TGTGCCAGCAGCGGAGGATTGGAGCCAGGGGAAAAGAGCTCCTACGAGCAGTACTTC CASSGGLEPGEKSSYEQYF few - TRBJ2-7 TRBV11-1
TGTGCCAGCAGTGATCCCCGGGGCCAGTTCTACGAGCAGTACTTC CASSDPRGQFYEQYF - - TRBJ2-7 TRBV6-1
TGTGCCAGCCTCCAAGTAGCGGGAGGGACAGATACGCAGTATTTT CASLQVAGGTDTQYF - TRBD2 TRBJ2-3 TRBV2
TGCGCCAGCAGCATTGACAGTAGCACAGATACGCAGTATTTT CASSIDSSTDTQYF - - TRBJ2-3 TRBV5-1
TGTGCCAGCAGCCAGGCCCCAGGACTAGCGGGAGCTTTAAACAATGAGCAGTTCTTC CASSQAPGLAGALNNEQFF - TRBD2 TRBJ2-1 TRBV7-6
TGTGCCAGCAGCCCCCCGGGTCCGTATGAGCAGTTCTTC CASSPPGPYEQFF - - TRBJ2-1 TRBV7-6
TGCAGTGCTATAGGGACAGGGACCAACATTCAGTACTTC CSAIGTGTNIQYF few TRBD1 TRBJ2-4 TRBV20-1
TGTGCCAGCAGCTTATTGGTGACAGTCGCCTACAATGAGCAGTTCTTC CASSLLVTVAYNEQFF - - TRBJ2-1 TRBV11-2
TGTGCCAGCAGCTTAGCGCCTGCTATCATTCCCTACAATGAGCAGTTCTTC CASSLAPAIIPYNEQFF few - TRBJ2-1 TRBV7-2
TGTGCCAGCAGCTTAAGGGGACTAGCGGGAGGTCCAAGCTCCTACGAGCAGTACTTC CASSLRGLAGGPSSYEQYF few TRBD2 TRBJ2-7 TRBV11-2
TGCAGTGCCAGATACTCAGGGGACTATGGCTACACCTTC CSARYSGDYGYTF - - TRBJ1-2 TRBV20-1
TGTGCCAGCAGCTTGGGACCCACAGGGAATGGCTACACCTTC CASSLGPTGNGYTF few - TRBJ1-2 TRBV7-6
TGTGCCAGCGGGGGACTAGCCACGGGCGAGCAGTACTTC CASGGLATGEQYF few TRBD2 TRBJ2-7 TRBV6-5
TGTGCCAGCAGCTTATTCCCCCCGGTTGAGCAGTACTTC CASSLFPPVEQYF - - TRBJ2-7 TRBV7-2
TGTGCCAGCAGTAACAGGGTGGCCTACGAGCAGTACTTC CASSNRVAYEQYF - - TRBJ2-7 TRBV2
TGTGCCAGCAGTGAAGTCTGGACCCAGTACTTC CASSEVWTQYF - - TRBJ2-5 TRBV6-1
TGTGCCAGCAGTCAGACGGGAGCAGGCACAGATACGCAGTATTTT CASSQTGAGTDTQYF - - TRBJ2-3 TRBV12-3/TRBV12-4
TGCGCCAGCAGCCCCGGCGGTTATAGCAATCAGCCCCAGCATTTT CASSPGGYSNQPQHF - - TRBJ1-5 TRBV5-1
TGTGCCAGCAGCGCCCTCCCCAGAGGGTCCCGCTATGGCTACACCTTC CASSALPRGSRYGYTF few - TRBJ1-2 TRBV6-5
TGTGCCAGCGTTCAGGGGAATACGCAGTATTTT CASVQGNTQYF - - TRBJ2-3 TRBV28
TGTGCCAGCAGCCAAGAGCCCGGGGAGACCCAGTACTTC CASSQEPGETQYF - - TRBJ2-5 TRBV3-1
TGCAGTGCTAGAGGGGACAGACAGGGGGAGTACACCGGGGAGCTGTTTTTT CSARGDRQGEYTGELFF - TRBD1 TRBJ2-2 TRBV20-1
TGTGCCAGCTCACCCCCTGACAGGGTAGGGCTCTATGGCTACACCTTC CASSPPDRVGLYGYTF few TRBD1 TRBJ1-2 TRBV18
TGCGCCAGCAGCTTGAAAAGTCTAGCGGAAAACAAAAACATTCAGTACTTC CASSLKSLAENKNIQYF - TRBD2 TRBJ2-4 TRBV5-1
TGTGCCAGCAGTTACCTGGGGGGCAACACCGGGGAGCTGTTTTTT CASSYLGGNTGELFF - - TRBJ2-2 TRBV6-5
TGTGCCAGCAGCCGCGAGGGTCAGTTACAGGGCGTGGGCAATCAGCCCCAGCATTTT CASSREGQLQGVGNQPQHF many - TRBJ1-5 TRBV7-3
TGTGCCAGCAGCCTTGGACTAGCGGGAGCGGAACGAGAGACCCAGTACTTC CASSLGLAGAERETQYF - TRBD2 TRBJ2-5 TRBV3-1
TGCAGTGCTAAATCCGACCGGGACAGTAAGGGCTACACCTTC CSAKSDRDSKGYTF - TRBD1 TRBJ1-2 TRBV20-1
TGTGCCAGCAGCTTAGTACCCGGTAGGCTGATCCATGAGCAGTTCTTC CASSLVPGRLIHEQFF - - TRBJ2-1 TRBV7-2
TGTGCCAGCAGCCAAGGGTCTAGCACAGATACGCAGTATTTT CASSQGSSTDTQYF few - TRBJ2-3 TRBV4-2
TGTGCCAGCAGCCGACTACAGGGGGCCAAAAACATTCAGTACTTC CASSRLQGAKNIQYF - TRBD1 TRBJ2-4 TRBV12-3/TRBV12-4
TGCAGTGCTAGACTGGGGTGGGGTGAGCAGTTCTTC CSARLGWGEQFF - - TRBJ2-1 TRBV20-1
TGTGCCAGCAGCCGGATCTCCTACAATGAGCAGTTCTTC CASSRISYNEQFF few - TRBJ2-1 TRBV27
TGTGCCAGCAGTGGGGAAAAACAGGGAAATTCACCCCTCCACTTT CASSGEKQGNSPLHF - - TRBJ1-6 TRBV28
TGTGCCAGCACTTACAGGGATTCGAATGAGCAGTTCTTC CASTYRDSNEQFF - - TRBJ2-1 TRBV6-5